The clone carrying this T cell receptor (beta chain) was observed a handful of times. Its antigen is not identified. This entry is derived from a study of T-cell memory formation after mild COVID-19. Study-level background: Most TCR clusters belonged to a single donor.

With 4 bases removed from V and 6 bases from J, the gap between germline ends came to 12 bases. This CDR3 comprises 14 residues. TCRdb re-called the 5' RACE reads with MiXCR, one entry per CDR3 protein. The sample lists about 190,000 distinct CDR3 sequences; approximately 20% were seen once. Study-level findings and limits: From day 15 to 85, contracting clones were balanced between CD4 and CD8, whereas later expanders leaned toward CD4+.

Input material: PBMCs or a T cell subset sorted from them (not recorded which). The genes are TRBV12-3 or TRBV12-4 and TRBJ2-2; either TRBD1 or TRBD2 may fit D (5 bases each). This sequence originates from an adult woman who had mild COVID-19 (a few samples of this study predate the infection). Cell type and time point are not known. The CDR3 DNA reads as TGTGCCAGCAGTTCGCTGGGGGTGGCCGGGGAGCTGTTTTTT. Encoded protein: CASSSLGVAGELFF.